Shown below are 16 T cell receptor beta chains from a single sample sequenced in a study of blood T cell repertoires in COVID-19. Generated by immunoSEQ multiplex PCR, the TCRdb table keeps only in-frame clones and is missing some. The repertoire consists of 200,000 to 250,000 clones, with around nine tenths occurring once and the leading ten covering more than 7%. The sequenced sample was PBMCs or T cells enriched from blood (not recorded which). These receptors were collected from a man aged 30 to 39 in a cohort exposed to, infected with or recovered from COVID-19 (not recorded which).

The rearrangement uses TRBV7-2 and TRBJ2-1, with 10 nucleotides matching TRBD1. This CDR3 spans 16 amino acids. Germline CDR1 SGHTA, CDR2 FQGNSA. V lost 3 bases, J lost 7 bases, and 9 bases stayed unmatched. Here the CDR3 DNA reads TGTGCCAGCAGCTTGGGGGACAGGGGAGGGCGGAATGAGCAGTTCTTC. It codes for CASSLGDRGGRNEQFF.

This clone was detected once. The V gene is TRBV28, the J gene TRBJ2-7, with 11 bases identical to TRBD2. J was trimmed by 4 bases and V by 6 bases; bases with no gene match: 11. Germline lookup yields CDR1 MDHEN and CDR2 SYDVKM. The CDR3 consists of 16 residues. The CDR3 bases are TGTGCCAGCAGCCGAACCCCATCTAGCGGGAGGTACGAGCAGTACTTC. This gives the protein CASSRTPSSGRYEQYF.

This rearrangement joins TRBV6-5 to TRBJ2-2; a weak D match, TRBD2 (5 bases). Trimming cost V 2 bases and J 4 bases, with 14 bases left between them. The CDR3 is 16 amino acids. Germline V gene lookup returns CDR1 MNHEY and CDR2 SVGAGI. The CDR3 DNA reads as TGTGCCAGCAGTTACGGGTCGGGAATAGGCACCGGGGAGCTGTTTTTT. Translation gives CASSYGSGIGTGELFF.

V and J are TRBV2 and TRBJ2-1; D is possibly TRBD1 (6 bases). The length of the CDR3 is 16 residues. Germline CDR1 SNHLY, CDR2 FYNNEI. Trimming removed 8 bases from V and 5 bases from J, with 22 bases in between. The CDR3: CASQPLTGSENNEQFF. DNA of the CDR3: TGTGCCAGCCAGCCCCTTACAGGGAGTGAGAACAATGAGCAGTTCTTC. Full variable domain (rest looked up from reference TRBV2 and TRBJ2-1): EPEVTQTPSHQVTQMGQEVILRCVPISNHLYFYWYRQILGQKVEFLVSFYNNEISEKSEIFDDQFSVERPDGSNFTLKIRSTKLEDSAMYFCASQPLTGSENNEQFFGPGTRLTVL.

The CDR3 nucleotides read TGTGCCAGCAAATCACCGGTGGGAGGACCGCCGTACCAAGAGACCCAGTACTTC. It encodes CASKSPVGGPPYQETQYF. V and J are TRBV27 and TRBJ2-5; a weak D match, TRBD2 (6 bases). This CDR3 is built from 18 residues. Germline loops: CDR1 MNHEY, CDR2 SMNVEV (reference sequence). Trimming stripped 7 bases from V and 0 bases from J, with 24 bases between.

The chain recombines TRBV27 with TRBJ1-4; D call uncertain. CDR1 is MNHEY, CDR2 SMNVEV, per germline (reference sequence). Trimming took 8 bases from V and 7 from J, leaving 11 bases between them. This CDR3 has 12 amino acids. The CDR3 region has the DNA TGTGCCAGCGGTGCCTGGAGTGAAAAACTGTTTTTT. Translating gives CASGAWSEKLFF.

Only one count was recorded for this clone. The V and J genes are TRBV23-1 and TRBJ2-7; 9 bases agree with TRBD2. TRBV23-1 is assigned to the ORF class and has an uncertain function. Trimming cost V 2 bases and J 1 base; bases outside gene matches: 9. CDR3 size: 17 residues. The CDR3, as DNA: TGCGCCAGCAGTCAAGCCCAGACTAGCGGAGGTTCCTACGAGCAGTACTTC. It is translated as CASSQAQTSGGSYEQYF.

The chain combines TRBV2 with TRBJ2-2; TRBD1 might be the D (6 bases). Trimming removed 3 bases from V and 7 bases from J, with 15 bases in between. Germline loops: CDR1 SNHLY, CDR2 FYNNEI. The CDR3 is made up of 15 amino acids. CDR3 bases: TGTGCCAGCAGTGAGAACCTTCCAGGGGTCGGGGAGCTGTTTTTT. Encoded protein: CASSENLPGVGELFF.

The chain carries TRBV25-1 and TRBJ1-3, with D perhaps matching TRBD1 (6 bases). The V end lost 3 bases, the J end lost 0 bases, and 15 bases lay between the germline ends. This CDR3 region has 17 residues. Germline V lookup: CDR1 MGHDK, CDR2 SYGVNS. The CDR3 bases are TGTGCCAGCAGTGAGGGCAGGGGTTTCGTCTCTGGAAACACCATATATTTT. This sequence encodes CASSEGRGFVSGNTIYF.

The chain employs TRBV28 and TRBJ2-1, with 7 bases fitting TRBD2. In germline, CDR1 is MDHEN, CDR2 SYDVKM. J gave up 3 bases and V 8 bases, and 10 bases lay outside the gene matches. The CDR3 totals 15 residues. CDR3 bases: TGTGCCAGCCGACTTGGCGGGAGTTTCTACAATGAGCAGTTCTTC. Residues: CASRLGGSFYNEQFF.

The chain has TRBV9 and TRBJ1-5; perhaps TRBD1 as D (6 bases). The CDR3 extends over 13 amino acids. With 3 bases removed from V and 7 bases from J, the gap between germline ends came to 11 bases. In germline, CDR1 is SGDLS, CDR2 YYNGEE. The CDR3 DNA sequence: TGTGCCAGCAGCGCTACAGGGACCCAGCCCCAGCATTTT. Translation gives CASSATGTQPQHF.

The chain couples TRBV19 to TRBJ1-5, with 9 bases that match TRBD1. This CDR3 is built from 16 residues. CDR1 and CDR2 from the germline V gene are LNHDA and SQIVND (reference sequence). Trimming at V came to 2 bases and at J to 6 bases, leaving 8 bases not matched to a gene. CDR3 sequence: CASSISQGARSQPQHF. Written as DNA, the CDR3 is TGTGCCAGTAGTATATCACAGGGGGCGCGCAGTCAGCCCCAGCATTTT.

The rearrangement joins TRBV19 to TRBJ2-5; maybe TRBD2 (6 bases). The ends were cut back, 6 bases at V and 5 bases at J, with 19 bases in the middle. Germline values: CDR1 LNHDA, CDR2 SQIVND (reference sequence). This CDR3 comprises 15 residues. The CDR3 loop reads CASSSDWGDGETQYF. Here the CDR3 DNA reads TGTGCCAGTAGCTCCGATTGGGGGGATGGGGAGACCCAGTACTTC.

The V and J genes are TRBV28 and TRBJ2-2; 9 nucleotides line up with TRBD2. V gave up 1 base and J gave up 2 bases; unmatched junction bases: 2. The length of the CDR3 is 16 residues. Germline CDR1 reads MDHEN; CDR2 reads SYDVKM. CDR3 DNA: TGTGCCAGCAGTTTATATGGGACTAGCAACACCGGGGAGCTGTTTTTT. This gives the protein CASSLYGTSNTGELFF.

At least ten counts were recorded for this clone. The gene calls are TRBV5-6 and TRBJ1-4; TRBD1 aligns across 9 bases. CDR3 length: 15 residues. With V trimmed by 4 bases and J by 7 bases, 8 bases remained unmatched. Germline values: CDR1 SGHDT, CDR2 YYEEEE. This chain's CDR3 is CASSRETGGGEKLFF. The CDR3 region has the DNA TGTGCCAGCAGCCGAGAGACAGGGGGAGGTGAAAAACTGTTTTTT.

V and J are TRBV7-6 and TRBJ1-1; TRBD1 agrees at 8 bases. V was clipped by 5 bases and J by 3 bases; unmatched bases: 2. The CDR3 has 13 residues. The V gene's germline CDR1 is SGHVS and CDR2 FNYEAQ. CDR3 amino acids: CASSETGDTEAFF. As DNA, the CDR3 is TGTGCCAGCAGCGAGACAGGGGACACTGAAGCTTTCTTT.